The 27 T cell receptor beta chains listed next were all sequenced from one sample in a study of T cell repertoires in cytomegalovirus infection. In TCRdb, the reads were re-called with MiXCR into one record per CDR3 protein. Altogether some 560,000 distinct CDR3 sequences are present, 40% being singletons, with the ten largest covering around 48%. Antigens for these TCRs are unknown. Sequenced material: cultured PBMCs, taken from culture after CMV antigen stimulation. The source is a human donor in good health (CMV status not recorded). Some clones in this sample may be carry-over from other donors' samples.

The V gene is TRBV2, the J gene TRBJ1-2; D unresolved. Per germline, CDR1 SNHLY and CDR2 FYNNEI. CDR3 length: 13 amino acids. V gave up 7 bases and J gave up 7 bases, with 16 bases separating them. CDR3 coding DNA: TGTGCCAGCACCCCGTCGCCGTCGGTTGGCTACACCTTC. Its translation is CASTPSPSVGYTF. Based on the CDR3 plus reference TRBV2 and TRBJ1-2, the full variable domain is EPEVTQTPSHQVTQMGQEVILRCVPISNHLYFYWYRQILGQKVEFLVSFYNNEISEKSEIFDDQFSVERPDGSNFTLKIRSTKLEDSAMYFCASTPSPSVGYTFGSGTRLTVV.

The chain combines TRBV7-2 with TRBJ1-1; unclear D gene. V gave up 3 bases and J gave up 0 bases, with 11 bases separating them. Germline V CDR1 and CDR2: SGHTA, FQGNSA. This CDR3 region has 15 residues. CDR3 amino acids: CASSFYPAMNTEAFF. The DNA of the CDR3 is TGTGCCAGCAGCTTTTACCCGGCCATGAACACTGAAGCTTTCTTT.

This CDR3 is CASKYVFSGSYEQYF. CDR3 nucleotides: TGTGCCAGTAAATATGTTTTTAGCGGTTCCTACGAGCAGTACTTC. The chain joins TRBV19 to TRBJ2-7, with D maybe TRBD2 (6 bases). The ends were cut back, 7 bases at V and 1 base at J, with 17 bases in the middle. The germline V gene encodes CDR1 LNHDA and CDR2 SQIVND (reference sequence). The CDR3 totals 15 residues. Full variable domain (outside the CDR3, taken from reference TRBV19 and TRBJ2-7): DGGITQSPKYLFRKEGQNVTLSCEQNLNHDAMYWYRQDPGQGLRLIYYSQIVNDFQKGDIAEGYSVSREKKESFPLTVTSAQKNPTAFYLCASKYVFSGSYEQYFGPGTRLTVT.

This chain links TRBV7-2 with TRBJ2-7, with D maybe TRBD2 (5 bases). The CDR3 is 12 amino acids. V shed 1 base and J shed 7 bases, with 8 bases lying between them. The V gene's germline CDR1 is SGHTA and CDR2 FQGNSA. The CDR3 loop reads CASSLDRTEQYF. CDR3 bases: TGTGCCAGCAGCTTAGACCGGACTGAGCAGTACTTC.

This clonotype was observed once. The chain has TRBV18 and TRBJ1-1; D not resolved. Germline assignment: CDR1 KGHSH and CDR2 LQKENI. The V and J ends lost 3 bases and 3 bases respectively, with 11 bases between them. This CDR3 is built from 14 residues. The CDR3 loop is CASSPGRRDTEAFF. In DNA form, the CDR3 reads TGTGCCAGCTCACCGGGGAGGAGGGACACTGAAGCTTTCTTT. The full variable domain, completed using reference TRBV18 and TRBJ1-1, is NAGVMQNPRHLVRRRGQEARLRCSPMKGHSHVYWYRQLPEEGLKFMVYLQKENIIDESGMPKERFSAEFPKEGPSILRIQQVVRGDSAAYFCASSPGRRDTEAFFGQGTRLTVV.

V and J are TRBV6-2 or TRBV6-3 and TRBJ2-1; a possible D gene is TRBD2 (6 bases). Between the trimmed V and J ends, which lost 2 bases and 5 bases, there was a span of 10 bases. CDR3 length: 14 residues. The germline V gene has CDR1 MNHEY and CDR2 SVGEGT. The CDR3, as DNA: TGTGCCAGCAGTTACGCGGGAAGGGACAATGAGCAGTTCTTC. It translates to CASSYAGRDNEQFF.

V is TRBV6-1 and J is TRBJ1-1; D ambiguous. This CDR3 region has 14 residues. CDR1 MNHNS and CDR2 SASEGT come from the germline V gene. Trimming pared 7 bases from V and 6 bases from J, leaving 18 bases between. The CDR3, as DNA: TGTGCCAGCAAGTTCCATGGGCCCGTGGCTGAAGCTTTCTTT. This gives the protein CASKFHGPVAEAFF.

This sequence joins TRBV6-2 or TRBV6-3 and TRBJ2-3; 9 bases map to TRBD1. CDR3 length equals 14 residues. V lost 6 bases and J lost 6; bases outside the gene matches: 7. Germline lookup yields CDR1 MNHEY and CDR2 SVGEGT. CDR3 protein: CASRLTGGSDTQYF. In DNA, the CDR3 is TGTGCCAGCAGGCTAACAGGGGGCAGTGATACGCAGTATTTT.

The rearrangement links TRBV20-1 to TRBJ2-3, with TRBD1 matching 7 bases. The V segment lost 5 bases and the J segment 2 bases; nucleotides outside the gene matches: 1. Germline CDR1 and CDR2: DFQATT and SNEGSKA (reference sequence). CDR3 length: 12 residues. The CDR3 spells CSAGTVTDTQYF. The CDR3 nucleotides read TGCAGTGCTGGGACAGTCACAGATACGCAGTATTTT.

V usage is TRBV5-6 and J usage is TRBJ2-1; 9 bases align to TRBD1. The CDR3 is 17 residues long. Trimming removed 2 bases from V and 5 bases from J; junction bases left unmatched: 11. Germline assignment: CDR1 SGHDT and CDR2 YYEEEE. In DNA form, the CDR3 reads TGTGCCAGCAGCTTTTTATTCGGGACAGGGAGTAACAATGAGCAGTTCTTC. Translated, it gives CASSFLFGTGSNNEQFF.

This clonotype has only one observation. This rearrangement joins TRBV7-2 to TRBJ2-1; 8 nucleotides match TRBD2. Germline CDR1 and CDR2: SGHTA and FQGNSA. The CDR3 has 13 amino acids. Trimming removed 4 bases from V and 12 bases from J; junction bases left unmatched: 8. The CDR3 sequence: CASSSILAELQFF. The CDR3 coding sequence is TGTGCCAGCAGCTCGATACTAGCGGAGCTGCAGTTCTTC.

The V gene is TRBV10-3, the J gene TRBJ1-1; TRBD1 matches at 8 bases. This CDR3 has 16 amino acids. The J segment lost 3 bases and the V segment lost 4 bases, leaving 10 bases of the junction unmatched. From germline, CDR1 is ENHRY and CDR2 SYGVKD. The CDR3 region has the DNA TGTGCCATCAGTGGGGGGACAGGTCAAACGGACACTGAAGCTTTCTTT. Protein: CAISGGTGQTDTEAFF.

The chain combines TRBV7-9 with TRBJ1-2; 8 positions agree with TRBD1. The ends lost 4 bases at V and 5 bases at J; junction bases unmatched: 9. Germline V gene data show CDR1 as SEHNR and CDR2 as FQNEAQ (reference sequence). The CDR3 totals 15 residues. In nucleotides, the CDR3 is TGTGCCAGCAGCTCCACCCCCGACAGGGGATATGGCTACACCTTC. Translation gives CASSSTPDRGYGYTF.

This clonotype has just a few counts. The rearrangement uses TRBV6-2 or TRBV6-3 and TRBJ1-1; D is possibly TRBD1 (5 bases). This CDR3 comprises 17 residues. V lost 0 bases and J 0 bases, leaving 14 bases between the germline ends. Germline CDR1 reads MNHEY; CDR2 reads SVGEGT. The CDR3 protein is CASSYSSLHRLNTEAFF. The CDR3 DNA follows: TGTGCCAGCAGTTACTCGAGTCTTCACAGGTTGAACACTGAAGCTTTCTTT.

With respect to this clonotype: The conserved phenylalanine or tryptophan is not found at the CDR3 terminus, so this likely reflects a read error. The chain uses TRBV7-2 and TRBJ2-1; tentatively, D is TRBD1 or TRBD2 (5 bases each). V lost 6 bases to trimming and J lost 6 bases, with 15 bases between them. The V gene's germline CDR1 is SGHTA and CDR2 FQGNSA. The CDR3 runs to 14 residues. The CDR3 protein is CASSPPGAVNEQFL. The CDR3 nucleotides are TGTGCCAGCAGTCCCCCCGGGGCCGTCAATGAGCAGTTCTTA.

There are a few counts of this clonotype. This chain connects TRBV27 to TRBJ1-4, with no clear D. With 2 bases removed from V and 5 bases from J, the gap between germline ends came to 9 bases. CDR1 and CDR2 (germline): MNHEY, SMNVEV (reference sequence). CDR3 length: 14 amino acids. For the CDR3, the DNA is TGTGCCAGCAGTTTAAAGGAGAGGAATGAAAAACTGTTTTTT. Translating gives CASSLKERNEKLFF.

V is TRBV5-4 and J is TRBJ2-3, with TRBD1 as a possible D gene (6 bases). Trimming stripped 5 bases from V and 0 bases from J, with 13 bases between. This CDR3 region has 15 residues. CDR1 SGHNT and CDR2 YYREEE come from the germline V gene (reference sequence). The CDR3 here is CASRPTGQSTDTQYF. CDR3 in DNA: TGTGCCAGCAGACCCACCGGACAGAGCACAGATACGCAGTATTTT.

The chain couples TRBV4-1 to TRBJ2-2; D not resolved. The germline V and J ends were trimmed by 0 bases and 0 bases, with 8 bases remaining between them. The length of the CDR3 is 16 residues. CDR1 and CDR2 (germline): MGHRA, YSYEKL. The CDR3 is CASSQEPFTNTGELFF. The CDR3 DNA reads TGCGCCAGCAGCCAAGAGCCGTTCACGAACACCGGGGAGCTGTTTTTT.

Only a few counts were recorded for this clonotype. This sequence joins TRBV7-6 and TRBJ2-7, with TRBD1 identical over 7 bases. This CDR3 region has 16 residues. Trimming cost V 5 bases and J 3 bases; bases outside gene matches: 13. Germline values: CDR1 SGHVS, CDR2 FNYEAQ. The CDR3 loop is CASSPAFKGARYEQYF. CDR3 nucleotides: TGTGCCAGCAGCCCCGCTTTTAAGGGGGCCCGCTACGAGCAGTACTTC.

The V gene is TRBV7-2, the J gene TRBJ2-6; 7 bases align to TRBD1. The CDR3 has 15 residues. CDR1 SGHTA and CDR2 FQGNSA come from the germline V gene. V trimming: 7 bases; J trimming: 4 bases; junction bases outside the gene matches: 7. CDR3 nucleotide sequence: TGTGCCAGCATGCGAAGGGGGCCCGGGGCCAACGTCCTGACTTTC. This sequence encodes CASMRRGPGANVLTF.

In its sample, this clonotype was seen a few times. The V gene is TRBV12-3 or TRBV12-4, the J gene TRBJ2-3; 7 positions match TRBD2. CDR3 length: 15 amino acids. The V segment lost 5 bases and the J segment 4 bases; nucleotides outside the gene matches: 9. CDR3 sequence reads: CASSTAGPSADTQYF. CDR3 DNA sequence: TGTGCCAGCAGTACAGCGGGGCCAAGTGCAGATACGCAGTATTTT.

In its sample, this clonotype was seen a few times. For the CDR3, the DNA is TGTGCCAGCAGCTTAGTAGTATGGGACACTGAAGCTTTCTTT. Its protein is CASSLVVWDTEAFF. The genes are TRBV11-2 and TRBJ1-1; no firm D call. The CDR3 totals 14 residues. Germline V CDR1 and CDR2: SGHAT, FQNNGV. V was cut by 1 base and J by 3 bases, with 9 bases left in between.

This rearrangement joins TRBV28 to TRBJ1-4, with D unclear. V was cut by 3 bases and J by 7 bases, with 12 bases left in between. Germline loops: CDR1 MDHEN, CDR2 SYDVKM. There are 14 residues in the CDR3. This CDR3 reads CASSFASAGEKLFF. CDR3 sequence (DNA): TGTGCCAGCAGTTTTGCCTCAGCCGGTGAAAAACTGTTTTTT.

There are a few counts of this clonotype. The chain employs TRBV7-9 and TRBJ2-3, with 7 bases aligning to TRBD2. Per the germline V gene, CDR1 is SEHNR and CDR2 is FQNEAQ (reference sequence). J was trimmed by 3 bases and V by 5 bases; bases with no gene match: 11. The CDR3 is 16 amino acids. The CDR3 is CASSPGAGRVTDTQYF. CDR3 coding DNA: TGTGCCAGCAGCCCCGGAGCAGGGAGGGTAACAGATACGCAGTATTTT.

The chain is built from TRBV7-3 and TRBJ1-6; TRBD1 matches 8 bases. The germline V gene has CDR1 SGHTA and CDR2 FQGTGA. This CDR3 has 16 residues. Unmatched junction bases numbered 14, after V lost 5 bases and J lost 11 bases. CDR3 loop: CASSPRGGQGATPLHF. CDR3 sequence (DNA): TGTGCCAGCAGCCCTAGGGGGGGCCAGGGGGCCACACCCCTCCACTTT.

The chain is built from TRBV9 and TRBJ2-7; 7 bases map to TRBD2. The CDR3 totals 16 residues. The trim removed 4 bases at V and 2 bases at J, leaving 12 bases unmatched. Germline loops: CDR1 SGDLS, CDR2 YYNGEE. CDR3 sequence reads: CASSPRAGIGAYEQYF. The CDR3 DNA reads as TGTGCCAGCAGCCCTAGAGCGGGAATCGGGGCCTACGAGCAGTACTTC.

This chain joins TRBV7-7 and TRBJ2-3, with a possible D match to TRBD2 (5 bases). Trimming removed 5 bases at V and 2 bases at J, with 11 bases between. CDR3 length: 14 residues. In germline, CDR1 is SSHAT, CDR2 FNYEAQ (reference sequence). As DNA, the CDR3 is TGTGCCAGCAGCCGCGGGTCCAACACAGATACGCAGTATTTT. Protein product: CASSRGSNTDTQYF.